This T cell receptor beta chain was retrieved from a study of blood T cell repertoires in COVID-19. Looking at the study overall: PBMCs, B-cell-depleted T cells, or T cells were the source of the cDNA or gDNA that made up the material.

The study drew participants aged about 18 to 89 years from approximately 25 US areas. Germline V gene lookup returns CDR1 SNHLY and CDR2 FYNNEI. Trimming took 7 bases from V and 5 from J; bases not matched to a gene: 8. This CDR3 comprises 14 residues. This clone has just one count. Profiled with immunoSEQ multiplex PCR; TCRdb holds only in-frame clones, not every one. This sample has some 320,000 clones, with roughly 86% found just once. This clonotype originated in a woman between 25 and 40 years old who had recovered from COVID-19. This chain connects TRBV2 to TRBJ1-1, with TRBD1 matching 9 bases. Sequencing input: PBMCs or T cells enriched from blood (not recorded which). The CDR3, as DNA: TGTGCCAGCACCCTACAGGGGGCAGGGACTGAAGCTTTCTTT. It yields the protein CASTLQGAGTEAFF.